In this sample, the clone carrying this T cell receptor beta chain turned up many times. V lost 3 bases and J 0 bases, leaving 8 bases between the germline ends. The CDR3 totals 14 residues. Per the germline V gene, CDR1 is SQVTM and CDR2 is ANQGSEA. The source of the sample is a study of read filtering for tumor transcriptome and immune sequencing. Study overall: Per sample, TCR-region reads ranged about 3.5 to 11 million by IR-seq, roughly 80 to 1,300 by RNA-seq.

The library was built from roughly 400 ng RNA with molecular barcoded adaptors for alpha/delta and beta/gamma chains. TCRdb called the reads again in MiXCR, with one record for every CDR3 protein. The sample records some 22,000 distinct CDR3 sequences, about an eighth being singletons. The genes are TRBV29-1 and TRBJ2-2; maybe TRBD2 (5 bases). The sample was a population of CD138-negative cells sorted from bone marrow. This clonotype originated in a donor at least 40 years old with multiple myeloma. CDR3 amino acids: CSVERDANTGELFF. The CDR3 DNA follows: TGCAGCGTTGAGAGGGATGCGAACACCGGGGAGCTGTTTTTT.